The 25 T cell receptor beta chains below were found in one sample sequenced in a study of radiation and T cells in renal cell carcinoma. Time point reported: blood 4 weeks post-SBRT, at nephrectomy. Regarding treatment: 15 Gy SBRT to primary tumor, nephrectomy 4 weeks later. This table comes from immunoSEQ multiplex PCR, and its TCRdb copy is limited to in-frame clones, with some not included. This table has around 180,000 clones, approximately 90% appearing once. Sequencing was performed on blood, taken from a patient whose treatment included radiotherapy and nephrectomy. The receptors were sampled from a woman aged 45-65 years with renal cell carcinoma.

The chain links TRBV4-1 to TRBJ2-5, with 10 bases that match TRBD1. Trimming at V came to 1 base and at J to 3 bases, leaving 2 bases not matched to a gene. The germline CDR1 and CDR2 sequences are MGHRA and YSYEKL. The CDR3 is made up of 15 amino acids. The CDR3 nucleotides are TGCGCCAGCAGCCAAGGGGGACAGGGGAAAGAGACCCAGTACTTC. This translates into CASSQGGQGKETQYF.

CDR3 sequence: CASSSQGFQVWDEQYF. The CDR3 bases are TGTGCCAGCAGCTCTCAGGGTTTTCAAGTATGGGACGAGCAGTACTTC. This sequence joins TRBV5-8 and TRBJ2-7, with a weak D call TRBD1 (5 bases). The CDR3 is 16 amino acids. CDR1 is SGHTS and CDR2 is YDEGEE in the germline V gene. Trimming removed 3 bases at V and 5 bases at J, with 21 bases between. Supplemented by reference TRBV5-8 and TRBJ2-7, the full variable domain reads EAGVTQSPTHLIKTRGQQATLRCSPISGHTSVYWYQQALGLGLQFLLWYDEGEERNRGNFPPRFSGRQFPNYSSELNVNALELEDSALYLCASSSQGFQVWDEQYFGPGTRLTVT.

The chain couples TRBV2 to TRBJ1-5; unclear D gene. The germline V gene has CDR1 SNHLY and CDR2 FYNNEI. CDR3 length: 14 residues. Between the trimmed V and J ends, which lost 3 bases and 2 bases, there was a span of 8 bases. CDR3 nucleotides: TGTGCCAGCAGTGATGAGGTTCGCAATCAGCCCCAGCATTTT. This codes for CASSDEVRNQPQHF.

The genes are TRBV7-2 and TRBJ1-2, with a weak D call TRBD1 (6 bases). Germline CDR1 reads SGHTA; CDR2 reads FQGNSA. The CDR3 runs 13 residues. V lost 1 base to trimming and J lost 6 bases, with 9 bases between them. The DNA of the CDR3 is TGTGCCAGCAGCTTAGAGGGGGAACATGGCTACACCTTC. Residues: CASSLEGEHGYTF.

The rearrangement joins TRBV5-1 to TRBJ1-2; 9 bases align to TRBD1. The CDR3 extends over 15 amino acids. The V gene's germline CDR1 is SGHRS and CDR2 YFSETQ. V lost 1 base, J lost 4 bases, and 5 bases stayed unmatched. In nucleotides, the CDR3 is TGCGCCAGCAGCTTGCCCGGGACAGGGAGCTATGGCTACACCTTC. This translates into CASSLPGTGSYGYTF.

V is TRBV10-3 and J is TRBJ2-3; 9 bases fit TRBD2. The CDR3 spans 15 residues. V was clipped by 3 bases and J by 2 bases; unmatched bases: 3. Per the germline V gene, CDR1 is ENHRY and CDR2 is SYGVKD. CDR3 bases: TGTGCCATCAGTGAACTAGCGGGCCACACAGATACGCAGTATTTT. It is translated as CAISELAGHTDTQYF.

The CDR3 DNA sequence: TGCGCCAGCAGCTTGGCCTTACAGACGGGCGCCGATGGCTACACCTTC. Translation gives CASSLALQTGADGYTF. The chain uses TRBV5-1 and TRBJ1-2; D is ambiguous. Germline lookup yields CDR1 SGHRS and CDR2 YFSETQ. Trimming left V 0 bases short and J 6 bases short, with 18 bases between. CDR3 length equals 16 residues.

This sequence joins TRBV18 and TRBJ1-2; D is undetermined. The CDR3 runs 13 residues. Trimming shortened V by 3 bases and J by 7 bases, and 12 bases separated the two germline ends. CDR1 is KGHSH, CDR2 LQKENI, per germline. CDR3 coding DNA: TGTGCCAGCTCACCTATTGATTTAGGTGGCTACACCTTC. The encoded protein is CASSPIDLGGYTF.

The chain employs TRBV4-3 and TRBJ2-3; 7 nucleotides agree with TRBD2. The CDR3 sequence is 17 residues long. The J segment lost 6 bases and the V segment lost 4 bases, leaving 16 bases of the junction unmatched. Germline V gene sequence: CDR1 LGHNA, CDR2 YSLEER. CDR3 protein: CASSRDLAAAPWDTQYF. Written as DNA, the CDR3 is TGCGCCAGCAGCCGGGATCTAGCGGCGGCCCCATGGGATACGCAGTATTTT.

This sequence joins TRBV4-3 and TRBJ1-1, with D tentatively TRBD1 (5 bases). The V end was cut by 6 bases, the J end by 5 bases, with 16 bases between. The germline V gene has CDR1 LGHNA and CDR2 YSLEER. The CDR3 has 14 residues. This CDR3 reads CASSLGRKGTEAFF. For the CDR3, the DNA is TGCGCCAGCAGTCTCGGCAGGAAGGGGACTGAAGCTTTCTTT.

This clone turned up a few times. The chain employs TRBV7-9 and TRBJ2-7; unclear D gene. V was pared by 4 bases and J by 2 bases, with 12 bases between. Germline V gives CDR1 SEHNR, CDR2 FQNEAQ (reference sequence). This CDR3 is built from 14 residues. The CDR3 spells CASSSDPGTYEQYF. In DNA form, the CDR3 reads TGTGCCAGCAGCTCCGACCCAGGAACCTACGAGCAGTACTTC.

This CDR3 reads CASSEAGNYGYTF. The CDR3 DNA reads as TGCGCCAGCTCGGAGGCAGGGAACTATGGCTACACCTTC. The chain links TRBV5-1 to TRBJ1-2; D is perhaps TRBD1 (5 bases). The germline gives CDR1 SGHRS, CDR2 YFSETQ. This CDR3 contains 13 residues. V lost 7 bases and J 2 bases, leaving 12 bases between the germline ends.

The V gene is TRBV10-1, the J gene TRBJ2-3; TRBD1 is a possible D gene (5 bases). V was trimmed by 2 bases and J by 4 bases, leaving 7 bases between them. This CDR3 comprises 13 residues. The germline V gene has CDR1 WNHNN and CDR2 SYGVQD (reference sequence). CDR3 sequence: CASSEAGPDTQYF. As DNA, the CDR3 is TGCGCCAGCAGTGAGGCAGGGCCAGATACGCAGTATTTT.

The count of this clone is one. The chain combines TRBV14 with TRBJ1-4, with D tentatively TRBD1 (5 bases). The CDR3 covers 16 residues. Trimming took 5 bases from V and 4 from J, leaving 17 bases between them. Germline-derived CDR1 and CDR2 are SGHDN and FVKESK. The CDR3 DNA is TGTGCCAGCAGCGAAGCGGGACCCTCGTATAATGAAAAACTGTTTTTT. The encoded protein is CASSEAGPSYNEKLFF.

This chain links TRBV6-5 with TRBJ2-7; the D gene could be TRBD1 or TRBD2 (5 bases each). The germline V gene has CDR1 MNHEY and CDR2 SVGAGI. CDR3 length: 16 residues. V was cut by 0 bases and J by 5 bases, with 17 bases left in between. The CDR3 here is CASSYSWGPSPNEQYF. The CDR3 coding sequence is TGTGCCAGCAGTTACTCGTGGGGACCTTCTCCTAACGAGCAGTACTTC.

The chain couples TRBV5-1 to TRBJ2-7; tentatively, D is TRBD2 (6 bases). V dropped 2 bases and J dropped 6 bases, with 15 bases sitting between them. The germline V gene encodes CDR1 SGHRS and CDR2 YFSETQ. This CDR3 has 14 amino acids. The CDR3 loop reads CASSFSEGRSEQYF. The CDR3 DNA reads as TGCGCCAGCAGCTTCTCTGAAGGGAGGTCCGAGCAGTACTTC.

This chain uses TRBV19 with TRBJ1-3; D might be TRBD1 (5 bases). V lost 3 bases to trimming and J lost 8 bases, with 11 bases between them. There are 13 residues in the CDR3. Germline V lookup: CDR1 LNHDA, CDR2 SQIVND (reference sequence). The CDR3 loop reads CASSIPGGDTIYF. The DNA for the CDR3 is TGTGCCAGTAGTATTCCCGGGGGTGACACCATATATTTT.

The rearrangement links TRBV7-9 to TRBJ1-3; TRBD1 might be the D (5 bases). CDR1 is SEHNR, CDR2 FQNEAQ, per germline (reference sequence). The CDR3 is 15 residues long. Trimming left V 0 bases short and J 2 bases short, with 8 bases between. CDR3 in amino acids: CASSLAGAAGNTIYF. CDR3 nucleotide sequence: TGTGCCAGCAGCTTAGCTGGGGCCGCTGGAAACACCATATATTTT. The variable domain in full, with the rest retrieved from reference TRBV7-9 and TRBJ1-3, is DTGVSQNPRHKITKRGQNVTFRCDPISEHNRLYWYRQTLGQGPEFLTYFQNEAQLEKSRLLSDRFSAERPKGSFSTLEIQRTEQGDSAMYLCASSLAGAAGNTIYFGEGSWLTVV.

This chain joins TRBV6-4 and TRBJ1-6, with TRBD1 identical over 10 bases. This CDR3 has 13 amino acids. V lost 7 bases, J lost 15 bases, and 9 bases stayed unmatched. Germline V gene lookup returns CDR1 MRHNA and CDR2 SNTAGT. The chain's CDR3 is CASMGQGNSGLHF. CDR3 nucleotide sequence: TGTGCCAGCATGGGACAGGGGAATTCAGGCCTCCACTTT.

V usage is TRBV6-1 and J usage is TRBJ2-1; D remains unclear. V lost 9 bases to trimming and J lost 6 bases, with 18 bases between them. The CDR3 extends over 14 amino acids. CDR1 MNHNS and CDR2 SASEGT come from the germline V gene. The CDR3 is CASAATLPPNEQFF. In nucleotides, the CDR3 is TGTGCCAGTGCCGCGACCCTTCCTCCCAATGAGCAGTTCTTC.

V gene TRBV2 combines with J gene TRBJ1-1; TRBD1 might be the D (6 bases). The V gene's germline CDR1 is SNHLY and CDR2 FYNNEI. There are 16 residues in the CDR3. V was pared by 7 bases and J by 4 bases, with 22 bases between. The CDR3 region has the DNA TGTGCCAGCACCTCGTATATCGGGGGGGCGGGCACTGAAGCTTTCTTT. Translated, it gives CASTSYIGGAGTEAFF.

This clone was seen once. The rearrangement uses TRBV29-1 and TRBJ1-2, with a possible D match to TRBD1 (6 bases). CDR1 SQVTM and CDR2 ANQGSEA come from the germline V gene. V lost 2 bases to trimming and J lost 7 bases, with 8 bases between them. CDR3 length: 11 residues. The CDR3 coding sequence is TGCAGCGTTGAAATAGGGGGTGGCTACACCTTC. As protein: CSVEIGGGYTF. Complete variable domain (other parts from reference TRBV29-1 and TRBJ1-2): SAVISQKPSRDICQRGTSLTIQCQVDSQVTMMFWYRQQPGQSLTLIATANQGSEATYESGFVIDKFPISRPNLTFSTLTVSNMSPEDSSIYLCSVEIGGGYTFGSGTRLTVV.

This clone has just one count. The same CDR3 arises from other DNA sequences in this sample as well. The chain links TRBV28 to TRBJ2-7, with 11 bases lining up with TRBD1. CDR3 length equals 15 residues. Trimming took 6 bases from V and 4 from J; bases not matched to a gene: 8. The germline gives CDR1 MDHEN, CDR2 SYDVKM. CDR3 nucleotide sequence: TGTGCCAGCAGCCCTCCGGGACAGGGGGATTACGAGCAGTACTTC. It is translated as CASSPPGQGDYEQYF.

The table lists this clone with a count of one. The chain carries TRBV15 and TRBJ2-1; D is possibly TRBD1 (7 bases). The CDR3 consists of 15 residues. The V and J ends lost 1 base and 8 bases respectively, with 15 bases between them. CDR1 and CDR2 (germline): LNHNV, YYDKDF (reference sequence). CDR3 coding DNA: TGTGCCACCAGCAGAGCAGGGGGGTTGTTGGATGAGCAGTTCTTC. Its protein product is CATSRAGGLLDEQFF.

This clone showed up just once. The V and J genes are TRBV7-8 and TRBJ1-6; perhaps TRBD1 as D (5 bases). The CDR3 runs 14 residues. V lost 4 bases and J lost 4, with 8 bases in between. Germline lookup yields CDR1 SGHVS and CDR2 FQNEAQ. The chain's CDR3 is CASSSRDYNSPLHF. CDR3 sequence (DNA): TGTGCCAGCAGCTCCAGGGATTATAATTCACCCCTCCACTTT. The full variable domain, its missing parts supplied by reference TRBV7-8 and TRBJ1-6, is GAGVSQSPRYKVAKRGQDVALRCDPISGHVSLFWYQQALGQGPEFLTYFQNEAQLDKSGLPSDRFFAERPEGSVSTLKIQRTQQEDSAVYLCASSSRDYNSPLHFGNGTRLTVT.